This T cell receptor (beta chain) came from a study of T cells in Graves' hyperthyroidism and ophthalmopathy. Study-wide results and caveats: The authors' 13 V-J model separated ophthalmopathy from stable hyperthyroidism.

Used for diagnoses were clinical symptoms, serum thyroxine and TRAb, thyroid ultrasound and orbital computed tomography. Amplified TCR beta CDR3 regions came from RNA transcripts. The study used the HTBI primer set for a first-round RT-PCR of the TCR CDR3. TCRdb independently ran MiXCR on the multiplex PCR reads; one entry per CDR3 protein. The sample yields hundreds of thousands of distinct CDR3 sequences, about 13% seen once. Points on this clonotype: Its cognate antigen is unknown.

V lost 6 bases, J lost 3 bases, and 8 bases stayed unmatched. The CDR3 has 15 residues. The germline CDR1 and CDR2 sequences are MNHNS and SASEGT. This clonotype was sampled from a woman aged 18-29 years with Graves' hyperthyroidism. The rearrangement uses TRBV6-1 and TRBJ2-7; TRBD2 matches at 10 bases. What was sequenced was blood. The CDR3 nucleotides are TGTGCCAGCAGATCTAGCGGGGGATATGACTACGAGCAGTACTTC. Its protein product is CASRSSGGYDYEQYF.